Sequencing of this T cell receptor beta chain was carried out in a study of beta chain features in type 1 diabetes. Study-wide context: No patient-donor differences in age, gender, total cells or subset yield. The study's findings and limits: Moderately but significantly shorter TCRB CDR3s were found in Type 1 diabetes patients in all four CD4+ subsets.

On average, the one heparinised blood draw given by each donor was around 110 mL. About this clone itself: What it binds is not known.

V lost 6 bases to trimming and J lost 6 bases, with 11 bases between them. Germline V lookup: CDR1 MDHEN, CDR2 SYDVKM. The CDR3 sequence is 12 residues long. Expressed TCRB transcripts were sequenced, since all the RNA that had been isolated was reverse transcribed. Some clones are missing from TCRdb's copy, which holds only in-frame ones; the method was immunoSEQ multiplex PCR. The sample gives a few hundred thousand clones, roughly 9.8% of which show up once; 0.55% to 0.75% is in the top ten. The sample taken for sequencing was central memory CD4+ T cells from blood. This clonotype was sampled from a man aged 30 to 45 with type 1 diabetes. The chain is built from TRBV28 and TRBJ2-5, with D perhaps matching TRBD1 (7 bases). This CDR3 is CASSQGGKTQYF. CDR3 DNA: TGTGCCAGCAGCCAGGGGGGAAAGACCCAGTACTTC.